The 6 T cell receptor beta chains in this list originate from one sample, sequenced in a study of OX40 agonist ivuxolimab in advanced cancers. Some clones are missing from TCRdb's copy, which holds only in-frame ones; the method was immunoSEQ multiplex PCR. The sample has about 48,000 clones, about 87% seen once; the top ten hold approximately 2%. The sample in question was CD4+ or CD8+ T cells sorted from blood, obtained in a trial of the OX40 agonist ivuxolimab. The receptor source for this set is an adult with an advanced solid tumor such as melanoma, head and neck, liver or kidney cancer.

This clone has a handful of counts. The chain is built from TRBV5-4 and TRBJ2-2; 7 bases map to TRBD1. Trimming at V came to 4 bases and at J to 4 bases, leaving 7 bases not matched to a gene. The CDR3 spans 15 residues. Germline V gene lookup returns CDR1 SGHNT and CDR2 YYREEE (reference sequence). This CDR3 is CASSRPGTVTGELFF. DNA of the CDR3: TGTGCCAGCAGCCGACCCGGGACAGTCACCGGGGAGCTGTTTTTT.

The gene calls are TRBV10-3 and TRBJ2-7; 13 nucleotides match TRBD2. V gave up 6 bases and J gave up 5 bases; unmatched junction bases: 10. The CDR3 totals 16 residues. Germline V lookup: CDR1 ENHRY, CDR2 SYGVKD. This CDR3 is CAISPGLAGPRDEQYF. The CDR3 region has the DNA TGTGCCATCAGCCCGGGACTAGCGGGGCCCAGGGACGAGCAGTACTTC.

This clone was seen only once. The V call is TRBV7-2, the J call TRBJ2-2; TRBD2 matches 10 bases. J lost 6 bases, V lost 5 bases, and 9 bases had no gene match. CDR1 SGHTA and CDR2 FQGNSA come from the germline V gene. The CDR3 has 16 amino acids. The CDR3 DNA reads TGTGCCAGCAGCCTCAAAGCGGGAGGGCCCCCCGGGGAGCTGTTTTTT. Its protein product is CASSLKAGGPPGELFF.

This clone was recorded only once. The rearrangement joins TRBV7-2 to TRBJ2-7; 8 bases align to TRBD2. Germline trimming cut 1 base from V and 0 bases from J; bases unmatched to any gene: 2. The length of the CDR3 is 15 residues. In germline, CDR1 is SGHTA, CDR2 FQGNSA. The CDR3 DNA is TGTGCCAGCAGCTTAGGAACTAGCGGCTCCTACGAGCAGTACTTC. Amino acid sequence: CASSLGTSGSYEQYF.

The chain carries TRBV19 and TRBJ1-6, with D unclear. V lost 3 bases and J lost 9, with 12 bases in between. CDR1 and CDR2 (germline): LNHDA, SQIVND (reference sequence). The CDR3 runs to 14 residues. In DNA form, the CDR3 reads TGTGCCAGTAGTATCCCTGGAGTGGGTTCACCCCTCCACTTT. Translating gives CASSIPGVGSPLHF.

The V gene is TRBV5-1, the J gene TRBJ2-7, with D maybe TRBD1 (7 bases). This CDR3 has 12 amino acids. Trimming removed 3 bases at V and 5 bases at J, with 9 bases between. Germline-derived CDR1 and CDR2 are SGHRS and YFSETQ. Here the CDR3 DNA reads TGCGCCAGCAGCTCCAGGGGGGACGAGCAGTACTTC. Its translation is CASSSRGDEQYF.